The subject of this entry is one T cell receptor (beta chain). What it binds is not known. V was pared by 4 bases and J by 3 bases, with 5 bases of the junction left unmatched. The CDR3 has 16 amino acids. Germline values: CDR1 SGHNT, CDR2 YYREEE (reference sequence). Researchers ran the assay at a deep level. Per the original methods: Filtering of immunoSEQ junctional sequences could not match full-length read filtering. Profiling relied on immunoSEQ multiplex PCR, and the TCRdb table lists in-frame clones only, not all of them. Clonal size and the V and J genes are those of that table, whereas D and trimming came from the DNA. The sample has about 1.1 million clones; 60% to 80% are singletons. This sample was included in a study of shared clonotypes between healthy human individuals. Study-level points and caveats: Sequencing depth was expected to affect clonotype sharing among donors.

Sequences were obtained from memory CD4+ T cells from PBMCs. Subset noted: CD45RA-negative fraction. The clonotype originates from a man younger than 35 in good health. Some clones in this sample may be carry-over from other donors' samples. The rearrangement joins TRBV5-4 to TRBJ2-1, with TRBD2 identical over 12 bases. DNA for the CDR3: TGTGCCAGCAGCCCTCGACTAGCGGGAGACTACAATGAGCAGTTCTTC. Translated, it gives CASSPRLAGDYNEQFF.